The T cell receptor beta chain described here comes from a study of T cell responses to AZD1222 COVID-19 vaccine. Study results and limitations: In a largely white British group with more females than males, clonal diversity was possibly underestimated. Baseline seropositivity occurred in only 5 or 6 AZD1222 recipients.

TCRdb's copy holds only in-frame clones and misses some; the assay was immunoSEQ multiplex PCR. The sample yields 25,000 to 30,000 clones, 93% seen once. In regard to this clone: Its antigen is undetermined.

Looked up from germline, CDR1 is SQVTM and CDR2 is ANQGSEA. The V end lost 3 bases, the J end lost 5 bases, and 17 bases lay between the germline ends. The CDR3 extends over 14 amino acids. The gene calls are TRBV29-1 and TRBJ2-7, with D possibly being TRBD2 (6 bases). The source of this sequence is an adult in good health. The starting material was peripheral blood, obtained on day 0 of AZD1222 vaccination. The CDR3 region is CSVDSVGGINEQYF. In DNA, the CDR3 is TGCAGCGTTGATTCCGTGGGGGGAATCAACGAGCAGTACTTC.